The 20 T cell receptor beta chains presented below share a single source sample, sequenced in a study of identical twins. In TCRdb, the 5' RACE reads were re-called with MiXCR into one record per CDR3 protein. The table has hundreds of thousands of distinct CDR3 sequences, approximately 13% seen once. The same sample was also studied in work on yellow fever vaccine responses in identical twins.

The sample comprised PBMCs. The receptor source for this set is a woman aged 18-30 years in good health.

V usage is TRBV3-1 and J usage is TRBJ2-3; perhaps TRBD2 as D (5 bases). Trimming shortened V by 0 bases and J by 4 bases, and 8 bases separated the two germline ends. CDR3 length: 14 amino acids. Germline assignment: CDR1 LGHDT and CDR2 YNNKEL (reference sequence). CDR3 coding DNA: TGTGCCAGCAGCCAAGATGTTAGCGCAGATACGCAGTATTTT. Translated, it gives CASSQDVSADTQYF.

In this sample, this clonotype turned up once. The CDR3 DNA is TGTGCCAGCAGCCCGGACAGGGGGCACAACTTCGATCAGCCCCAGCATTTT. It codes for CASSPDRGHNFDQPQHF. This chain connects TRBV12-3 or TRBV12-4 to TRBJ1-5, with 11 bases lining up with TRBD1. V was pared by 6 bases and J by 5 bases, with 12 bases of the junction left unmatched. The CDR3 contains 17 residues.

Only a few counts were recorded for this clonotype. The chain recombines TRBV9 with TRBJ2-6, with D hard to call. Germline loops: CDR1 SGDLS, CDR2 YYNGEE. The length of the CDR3 is 17 residues. V was shortened by 4 bases and J by 2 bases, with 16 bases between the two germline ends. The DNA of the CDR3 is TGTGCCAGCAGCTCTCGCTGGTTGGCCCCTGGGGCCAACGTCCTGACTTTC. This codes for CASSSRWLAPGANVLTF.

The table lists this clonotype with a few counts. The rearrangement uses TRBV12-3 or TRBV12-4 and TRBJ2-1, with a possible D match to TRBD2 (5 bases). V dropped 5 bases and J dropped 5 bases, with 16 bases sitting between them. There are 15 residues in the CDR3. This CDR3 reads CASSLKRNHNNEQFF. The CDR3 DNA reads TGTGCCAGCAGTCTAAAGCGGAATCACAACAATGAGCAGTTCTTC.

This clonotype was picked up a small number of times. CDR3 sequence (DNA): TGTGCCAGCAGCCTCCGGACAACAACTAATGAAAAACTGTTTTTT. Residues: CASSLRTTTNEKLFF. The rearrangement uses TRBV7-9 and TRBJ1-4; D possibly corresponds to TRBD1 (5 bases). Germline V lookup: CDR1 SEHNR, CDR2 FQNEAQ (reference sequence). Between the trimmed V and J ends, which lost 5 bases and 0 bases, there was a span of 10 bases. The CDR3 is 15 residues long.

The chain recombines TRBV10-3 with TRBJ2-1; no reliable D call. Germline CDR1 is ENHRY and CDR2 is SYGVKD. The CDR3 totals 12 residues. Trimming shortened V by 6 bases and J by 6 bases, and 9 bases separated the two germline ends. The CDR3 spells CAISPLSNEQFF. As DNA, the CDR3 is TGTGCCATCAGCCCCCTCTCCAATGAGCAGTTCTTC.

In this sample, this clonotype turned up a few times. The CDR3 DNA reads as TGCGCCAGCAGCTTTGACAGGGAAGCAGATACGCAGTATTTT. Translated: CASSFDREADTQYF. V is TRBV5-1 and J is TRBJ2-3, with 7 positions matching TRBD1. The V segment lost 2 bases and the J segment 4 bases; nucleotides outside the gene matches: 4. Looked up from germline, CDR1 is SGHRS and CDR2 is YFSETQ. The CDR3 covers 14 residues.

This clonotype occurred a few times. The V gene is TRBV5-1, the J gene TRBJ1-2; unclear D gene. V shed 4 bases and J shed 1 base, with 14 bases lying between them. The CDR3 extends over 15 amino acids. Germline V gene lookup returns CDR1 SGHRS and CDR2 YFSETQ. The CDR3 protein is CASSVNEGVNYGYTF. CDR3 bases: TGCGCCAGCAGCGTCAACGAGGGAGTTAACTATGGCTACACCTTC.

Only a few counts were recorded for this clonotype. V is TRBV20-1 and J is TRBJ2-1; no clear D gene. There are 14 residues in the CDR3. CDR1 and CDR2 from the germline V gene are DFQATT and SNEGSKA (reference sequence). Trimming stripped 5 bases from V and 0 bases from J, with 11 bases between. The CDR3 nucleotides read TGCAGTGCTGGGTCTTGGGCCTCCTACAATGAGCAGTTCTTC. Its protein product is CSAGSWASYNEQFF.

The chain links TRBV7-2 to TRBJ2-1, with 9 bases aligning to TRBD2. The CDR3 consists of 16 residues. V lost 0 bases and J lost 5; bases outside the gene matches: 5. Germline assignment: CDR1 SGHTA and CDR2 FQGNSA. CDR3 residues: CASSLASGSSHNEQFF. The CDR3 coding sequence is TGTGCCAGCAGCTTAGCTAGCGGGAGTTCCCACAATGAGCAGTTCTTC.

This clonotype was seen a few times. This rearrangement joins TRBV5-6 to TRBJ1-1, with D possibly TRBD1 on 6 matching bases. The ends were cut back, 4 bases at V and 4 bases at J, with 11 bases in the middle. Germline CDR1 and CDR2: SGHDT and YYEEEE. The CDR3 spans 13 residues. CDR3 loop: CASSPVGATEAFF. CDR3 bases: TGTGCCAGCAGCCCGGTGGGGGCCACTGAAGCTTTCTTT.

The chain employs TRBV13 and TRBJ2-5; maybe TRBD1 (6 bases). Deletions cut 1 base from V and 3 bases from J, with 12 bases between. The V gene's germline CDR1 is PRHDT and CDR2 FYEKMQ (reference sequence). The CDR3 is 15 residues long. The CDR3 is CASSLAQGREETQYF. The CDR3 DNA follows: TGTGCCAGCAGCTTAGCCCAGGGGAGAGAAGAGACCCAGTACTTC.

V gene TRBV5-1 combines with J gene TRBJ2-1; no definite D call. Trimming removed 1 base at V and 4 bases at J, with 9 bases between. Germline loops: CDR1 SGHRS, CDR2 YFSETQ. The CDR3 extends over 14 amino acids. CDR3 residues: CASSLPSLYNEQFF. The CDR3 bases are TGCGCCAGCAGCTTGCCCTCACTTTACAATGAGCAGTTCTTC.

This clonotype has a handful of counts. The chain uses TRBV3-1 and TRBJ2-2; 7 nucleotides agree with TRBD1. Germline CDR1 reads LGHDT; CDR2 reads YNNKEL (reference sequence). Trimming at V came to 3 bases and at J to 5 bases, leaving 12 bases not matched to a gene. The CDR3 totals 17 residues. The CDR3 protein is CASSQSTGIGLTGELFF. CDR3 coding DNA: TGTGCCAGCAGCCAGTCGACAGGGATCGGGTTGACCGGGGAGCTGTTTTTT.

The rearrangement uses TRBV20-1 and TRBJ1-1; weak D call: TRBD1 (6 bases). The CDR3 runs 12 residues. In germline, CDR1 is DFQATT, CDR2 SNEGSKA (reference sequence). Deletions cut 5 bases from V and 7 bases from J, with 14 bases between. Here the CDR3 reads CSAGAPGDEAFF. In DNA, the CDR3 is TGCAGTGCTGGGGCCCCAGGGGATGAAGCTTTCTTT.

At least ten counts were recorded for this clonotype. V gene TRBV7-2 combines with J gene TRBJ2-1; no firm D call. The CDR3 has 13 amino acids. Trimming shortened V by 2 bases and J by 5 bases, and 7 bases separated the two germline ends. CDR1 and CDR2 (germline): SGHTA, FQGNSA. The CDR3 sequence is CASSLSRNNEQFF. The CDR3 nucleotides are TGTGCCAGCAGCTTAAGCAGGAACAATGAGCAGTTCTTC.

The gene calls are TRBV7-6 and TRBJ2-1, with D tentatively TRBD2 (6 bases). The CDR3 has 15 residues. V lost 1 base to trimming and J lost 8 bases, with 15 bases between them. The germline V gene has CDR1 SGHVS and CDR2 FNYEAQ. The CDR3 region has the DNA TGTGCCAGCAGCTTAGGTGGGGGGTTTCGCGATGAGCAGTTCTTC. Translation gives CASSLGGGFRDEQFF.

There are a few counts of this clonotype. The V call is TRBV5-1, the J call TRBJ1-2, with 10 bases fitting TRBD1. CDR3 length: 14 residues. The trim removed 0 bases at V and 6 bases at J, leaving 2 bases unmatched. From germline, CDR1 is SGHRS and CDR2 YFSETQ. The DNA for the CDR3 is TGCGCCAGCAGCTTGGTTGGGACAGGGGATGGCTACACCTTC. This translates into CASSLVGTGDGYTF.

The chain is built from TRBV10-3 and TRBJ2-2; 8 bases are a match to TRBD1. Germline V gene data show CDR1 as ENHRY and CDR2 as SYGVKD. With V trimmed by 6 bases and J by 7 bases, 10 bases remained unmatched. This CDR3 has 15 residues. CDR3 amino acids: CAISPPPGGGGELFF. The DNA for the CDR3 is TGTGCCATCAGCCCCCCCCCAGGGGGCGGCGGGGAGCTGTTTTTT.

This clonotype occurred a few times. The chain carries TRBV20-1 and TRBJ1-4, with D maybe TRBD1 (6 bases). The ends were cut back, 3 bases at V and 3 bases at J, with 23 bases in the middle. There are 18 residues in the CDR3. CDR1 DFQATT and CDR2 SNEGSKA come from the germline V gene (reference sequence). The CDR3 here is CSASEKRARGFPNEKLFF. Written as DNA, the CDR3 is TGCAGTGCTAGCGAGAAGCGGGCCAGGGGTTTCCCTAATGAAAAACTGTTTTTT.